There are many counts of the clone carrying this TCR beta chain. Preparation of the TCRbeta library used unique molecular identifiers. TCRdb passed the PCR reads through MiXCR, listing each CDR3 protein once. The table shows 600,000 to 700,000 distinct CDR3 sequences, with about 15% occurring only once. The sample is drawn from a study of T-cell reconstitution after alpha-beta-depleted transplantation in children. The sequenced sample was PBMCs from the stem cell graft donor, obtained from the stem cell graft. This TCR derives from a human donor who donated a stem cell graft to a child with acute myeloid leukemia.

The CDR3: CASSAGTPTISTQYF. As DNA, the CDR3 is TGTGCCAGCAGCGCTGGGACTCCCACAATTAGTACGCAGTATTTT. V and J are TRBV7-6 and TRBJ2-3, with D tentatively TRBD2 (6 bases). The germline V and J ends were trimmed by 5 bases and 8 bases, with 20 bases remaining between them. This CDR3 has 15 amino acids. Germline CDR1 and CDR2: SGHVS and FNYEAQ.